This is a list of T cell receptor beta chains from one sample in a study of T cells in localized non-small cell lung cancer. Profiling relied on immunoSEQ multiplex PCR, and the TCRdb table lists in-frame clones only, not all of them. The sample has around 140,000 clones; around 90% are singletons. The input for sequencing was peripheral blood, taken before any cancer treatment. These receptors were taken from a female donor of 60 years or more with stage I lung adenocarcinoma. Both conserved end residues are part of each CDR3. The D gene is left open where the match is weak. Size is omitted from some rows. Given values are once, few, many or a class for expanded clones.

v_call	clone_size	d_call	j_call	cdr3_aa	cdr3_nt
TRBV18	-	-	TRBJ2-7	CASSRNTGSSYEQYF	TGTGCCAGCTCACGGAACACAGGTAGCTCCTACGAGCAGTACTTC
TRBV11-1	-	-	TRBJ2-1	CASSPRASAGIEQFF	TGTGCCAGCAGCCCAAGGGCTAGCGCTGGGATTGAGCAGTTCTTC
TRBV7-8	-	-	TRBJ1-3	CASSKNSGNTIYF	TGTGCCAGCAGCAAGAACTCTGGAAACACCATATATTTT
TRBV6-5	-	TRBD2	TRBJ2-3	CASRPGLVTDTQYF	TGTGCCAGCAGACCGGGACTAGTAACAGATACGCAGTATTTT
TRBV10-2	-	TRBD2	TRBJ2-2	CATTGASGRAFDTGELFF	TGCGCCACCACCGGGGCTAGCGGGAGGGCTTTCGACACCGGGGAGCTGTTTTTT
TRBV11-2	-	-	TRBJ2-1	CASSQTGWRGNEQFF	TGTGCCAGCAGTCAAACAGGCTGGCGGGGCAATGAGCAGTTCTTC
TRBV6-1	-	TRBD1	TRBJ1-3	CASSGRDRVISGNTIYF	TGTGCCAGCAGTGGCCGGGACAGGGTGATATCTGGAAACACCATATATTTT
TRBV6-5	few	TRBD2	TRBJ2-1	CASSSSGRSNEQFF	TGTGCCAGCAGCTCTAGCGGGAGAAGCAATGAGCAGTTCTTC
TRBV30	-	-	TRBJ2-7	CAWSGGYEQYF	TGTGCCTGGAGTGGTGGTTACGAGCAGTACTTC
TRBV7-9	-	-	TRBJ2-7	CASSTSLDRIEQYF	TGTGCCAGCAGCACTAGCCTCGACCGTATTGAGCAGTACTTC
TRBV6-1	-	-	TRBJ1-3	CASSVSAGALANTIYF	TGTGCCAGCAGTGTGTCGGCAGGGGCCCTCGCAAACACCATATATTTT
TRBV6-5	-	-	TRBJ1-5	CASRRTGYSNQPQHF	TGTGCCAGCAGGAGAACAGGGTATAGCAATCAGCCCCAGCATTTT
TRBV29-1	-	-	TRBJ2-5	CSVGLGVETQYF	TGCAGCGTTGGTCTAGGGGTAGAGACCCAGTACTTC
TRBV21-1	few	-	TRBJ2-7	CASSKDDRQGIVSHEQYF	TGTGCCAGCAGCAAAGACGACCGACAGGGGATAGTTTCCCACGAGCAGTACTTC
TRBV29-1	-	TRBD1	TRBJ2-5	CSVRDRGQETQYF	TGCAGCGTGCGGGACAGGGGGCAAGAGACCCAGTACTTC
TRBV5-8	once	-	TRBJ1-1	CASSLVGGTIRTEAFF	TGTGCCAGCAGCTTGGTAGGTGGGACAATCCGCACTGAAGCTTTCTTT
TRBV2	once	-	TRBJ2-3	CASSASALRNTQYF	TGTGCCAGCAGTGCTAGCGCCCTCCGGAATACGCAGTATTTT
TRBV18	-	TRBD2	TRBJ2-3	CASSPEEGGLSDTQYF	TGTGCCAGCTCTCCGGAAGAGGGAGGGCTGTCTGATACGCAGTATTTT
TRBV28	few	-	TRBJ1-4	CASSPDNEKLFF	TGTGCCAGCAGTCCAGACAATGAAAAACTGTTTTTT
TRBV7-9	-	-	TRBJ1-1	CASSRGSSTEAFF	TGTGCCAGCAGCCGAGGATCGAGCACTGAAGCTTTCTTT
TRBV9	-	-	TRBJ2-1	CASSPAYNEQFF	TGTGCCAGCAGCCCCGCATACAATGAGCAGTTCTTC
TRBV9	-	TRBD1	TRBJ2-7	CASSPTGQGAYEQYF	TGTGCCAGCAGCCCGACGGGACAGGGGGCCTACGAGCAGTACTTC
TRBV5-1	few	-	TRBJ1-1	CASSLGENTEAFF	TGCGCCAGCAGCTTAGGAGAGAACACTGAAGCTTTCTTT
TRBV18	-	-	TRBJ2-2	CASSPGQLQFANTGELFF	TGTGCCAGCTCACCTGGACAGCTTCAGTTCGCGAACACCGGGGAGCTGTTTTTT
TRBV5-1	-	TRBD1	TRBJ1-1	CASSLGTGGWTEAFF	TGCGCCAGCAGCCTGGGAACAGGGGGCTGGACTGAAGCTTTCTTT
TRBV29-1	-	-	TRBJ1-2	CSVEGNSYGYTF	TGCAGCGTTGAGGGAAACTCCTATGGCTACACCTTC
TRBV12-5	-	-	TRBJ2-5	CASGISGQETQYF	TGTGCTAGTGGAATTAGCGGACAAGAGACCCAGTACTTC
TRBV28	-	-	TRBJ2-1	CASSLWNEQFF	TGTGCCAGCAGTTTATGGAATGAGCAGTTCTTC
TRBV6-6	-	TRBD2	TRBJ2-1	CASSLAESSHNEQFF	TGTGCCAGCAGTCTAGCGGAGAGCTCCCACAATGAGCAGTTCTTC
TRBV30	-	TRBD1	TRBJ1-1	CAWSSTGVETEAFF	TGTGCCTGGAGTTCGACAGGGGTAGAGACTGAAGCTTTCTTT
TRBV7-9	-	TRBD1	TRBJ2-7	CASSLRTGFGEQYF	TGTGCCAGCAGCTTACGGACAGGGTTCGGCGAGCAGTACTTC
TRBV18	-	-	TRBJ1-5	CASSPSLSNQPQHF	TGTGCCAGCTCACCGTCCTTGAGCAATCAGCCCCAGCATTTT
TRBV28	-	TRBD1	TRBJ1-2	CASSFPGTGEIYGYTF	TGTGCCAGCAGTTTTCCCGGGACAGGGGAGATCTATGGCTACACCTTC
TRBV19	-	-	TRBJ2-3	CASSIGGGQDTQYF	TGTGCCAGTAGTATTGGGGGGGGGCAAGATACGCAGTATTTT
TRBV29-1	-	TRBD1	TRBJ2-6	CSVEDRGTGGSGANVLTF	TGCAGCGTTGAAGATCGAGGGACAGGGGGGAGCGGGGCCAACGTCCTGACTTTC
TRBV5-5	-	-	TRBJ2-2	CASSLDLGPWELFF	TGTGCCAGCAGCTTGGACCTTGGACCGTGGGAGCTGTTTTTT
TRBV7-3	-	TRBD1	TRBJ2-7	CASSLMGQGEQYF	TGTGCCAGCAGCTTAATGGGACAGGGCGAGCAGTACTTC
TRBV21-1	-	-	TRBJ2-1	CASRGITGLSSYNEQFF	TGTGCCAGCCGGGGAATTACAGGGTTGAGCTCCTACAATGAGCAGTTCTTC
TRBV5-1	-	-	TRBJ2-3	CASRGTGGRDTQYF	TGCGCCAGCAGAGGAACGGGTGGCAGGGATACGCAGTATTTT
TRBV30	-	-	TRBJ1-3	CAWSRGTNGNTIYF	TGTGCCTGGAGTCGGGGGACAAACGGAAACACCATATATTTT
TRBV7-8	-	-	TRBJ2-1	CASSPGQRSYNEQFF	TGTGCCAGCAGCCCCGGACAGCGGAGTTACAATGAGCAGTTCTTC
TRBV28	-	-	TRBJ1-2	CASSLGGYYGYTF	TGTGCCAGCAGTCTCGGCGGCTACTATGGCTACACCTTC
TRBV2	few	-	TRBJ2-1	CASRIGGNNEQFF	TGTGCCAGCAGGATTGGCGGGAACAATGAGCAGTTCTTC
TRBV15	-	TRBD2	TRBJ2-1	CATSPLIAGHNEQFF	TGTGCCACCAGTCCTCTCATAGCGGGGCACAATGAGCAGTTCTTC
TRBV9	-	-	TRBJ2-2	CASSFRGGQNTGELFF	TGTGCCAGCAGCTTCAGGGGGGGACAGAACACCGGGGAGCTGTTTTTT